This T cell receptor beta chain was profiled in a study of T cell clones after liver transplantation. Sequenced by immunoSEQ multiplex PCR; TCRdb stores in-frame clones only, minus some. The data show more than 95,000 clones, about nine tenths seen once. The CDR3 is 18 amino acids. Trimming cost V 2 bases and J 0 bases; bases outside gene matches: 10. CDR1 SGHVS and CDR2 FQNEAQ come from the germline V gene. The clonotype was recovered from a human patient who received a liver transplant. Some T cells may have come from the graft donor. The J gene is TRBJ2-1, the V gene TRBV7-8, with 7 bases that match TRBD2. Sequencing used CD4+ T cells from blood, obtained 12 months after liver transplant. The CDR3 coding sequence is TGTGCCAGCAGCTTAAGGGGTAGCGGGCAATCCTCCTACAATGAGCAGTTCTTC. It is translated as CASSLRGSGQSSYNEQFF.